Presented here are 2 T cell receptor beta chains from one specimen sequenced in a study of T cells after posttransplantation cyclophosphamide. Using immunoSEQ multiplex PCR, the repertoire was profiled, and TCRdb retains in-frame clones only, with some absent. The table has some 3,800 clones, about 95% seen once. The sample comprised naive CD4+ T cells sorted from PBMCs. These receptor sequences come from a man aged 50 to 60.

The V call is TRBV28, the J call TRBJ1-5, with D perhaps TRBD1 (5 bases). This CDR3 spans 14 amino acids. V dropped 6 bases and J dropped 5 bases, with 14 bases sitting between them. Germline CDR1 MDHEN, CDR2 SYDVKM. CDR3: CASRGRGVDQPQHF. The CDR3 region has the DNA TGTGCCAGCAGGGGGCGTGGGGTCGATCAGCCCCAGCATTTT.

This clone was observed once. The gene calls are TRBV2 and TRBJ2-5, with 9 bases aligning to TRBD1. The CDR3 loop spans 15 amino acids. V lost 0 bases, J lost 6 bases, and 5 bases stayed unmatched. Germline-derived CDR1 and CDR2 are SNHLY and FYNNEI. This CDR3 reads CASSEAGQGWKTQYF. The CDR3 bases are TGTGCCAGCAGTGAAGCAGGACAGGGGTGGAAGACCCAGTACTTC. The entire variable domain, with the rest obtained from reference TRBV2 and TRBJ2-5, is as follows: EPEVTQTPSHQVTQMGQEVILRCVPISNHLYFYWYRQILGQKVEFLVSFYNNEISEKSEIFDDQFSVERPDGSNFTLKIRSTKLEDSAMYFCASSEAGQGWKTQYFGPGTRLLVL.